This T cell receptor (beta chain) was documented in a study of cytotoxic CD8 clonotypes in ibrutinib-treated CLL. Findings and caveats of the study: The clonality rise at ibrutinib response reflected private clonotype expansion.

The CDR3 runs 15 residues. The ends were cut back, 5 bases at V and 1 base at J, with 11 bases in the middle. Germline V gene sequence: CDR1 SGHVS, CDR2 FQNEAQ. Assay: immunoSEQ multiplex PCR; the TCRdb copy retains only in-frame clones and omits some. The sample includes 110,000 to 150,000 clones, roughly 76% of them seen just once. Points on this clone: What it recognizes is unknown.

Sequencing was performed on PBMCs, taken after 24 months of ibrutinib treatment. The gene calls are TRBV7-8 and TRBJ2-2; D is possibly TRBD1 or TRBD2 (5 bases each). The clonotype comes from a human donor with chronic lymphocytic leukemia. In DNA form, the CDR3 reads TGTGCCAGCAGCCGGGGCAGGGTGAACACCGGGGAGCTGTTTTTT. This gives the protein CASSRGRVNTGELFF.